This TCR beta chain comes out of a study of T cell responses to AZD1222 COVID-19 vaccine. Profiling relied on immunoSEQ multiplex PCR, and the TCRdb table lists in-frame clones only, not all of them. The data contain about 94,000 clones, 85% of them singletons. CDR1 is MNHEY and CDR2 is SVGAGI in the germline V gene. The V end lost 0 bases, the J end lost 3 bases, and 12 bases lay between the germline ends. This CDR3 comprises 15 residues. The TCR comes from an adult who received the AZD1222 COVID-19 vaccine. This sequence joins TRBV6-5 and TRBJ2-7; unclear D gene. The sample here was peripheral blood, taken 28 days after the second AZD1222 dose. In DNA, the CDR3 is TGTGCCAGCAGTTACTCGTATGCAAAGGGCTACGAGCAGTACTTC. Translation: CASSYSYAKGYEQYF.